This T cell receptor (beta chain) was found in a study of cytomegalovirus exposure and HLA in healthy donors. Study-wide background: Clustering assigned 81% of the approximately 370 genotyped donors to the Caucasian-associated ancestry cluster. Notes on the study in general: Diagnosis of cytomegalovirus status made by the classifier reportedly showed high specificity and sensitivity.

PCR used 60 Vbeta primers and 13 Jbeta primers. Clones were sequenced by immunoSEQ multiplex PCR, and TCRdb holds only the in-frame ones, with some missing. The sample includes some 140,000 clones, roughly four fifths seen only once; the top ten take roughly 8.2%. The CDR3 spans 13 residues. Trimming took off 4 bases at V and 7 bases at J, with 11 bases between the two ends. Germline V lookup: CDR1 SGHTA, CDR2 FQGTGA. As regards this clone: Its antigen is unidentified.

The sample taken for sequencing was PBMCs. This TCR was recovered from a woman in her forties or fifties in good health and CMV-seropositive. The V and J genes are TRBV7-3 and TRBJ2-1, with a tentative D call TRBD1 (5 bases). Here the CDR3 reads CASSYTGLNEQFF. CDR3 nucleotide sequence: TGTGCCAGCAGCTATACAGGTCTTAATGAGCAGTTCTTC.